This paragraph reports one TCR beta chain. No antigen is known for it. For every sample, about 10^5 TCR templates were assayed. This table comes from immunoSEQ multiplex PCR, and its TCRdb copy is limited to in-frame clones, with some not included. The profile shows about 110,000 clones, roughly 92% of them singletons. This record belongs to a study of siplizumab effects on memory and regulatory T cells. The CDR3 has 14 amino acids. The germline CDR1 and CDR2 sequences are SQVTM and ANQGSEA. Trimming cost V 4 bases and J 1 base, with 14 bases left between them. The study's findings and limits: The drug siplizumab significantly decreased the alloreactive sequences that could be traced to unstimulated CD4+ memory cells. Naive T cells were seemingly more diverse than memory cells, and major contributions to the alloresponse seemed to be made by them. Treg-derived clones made up an average of 68.8% of mappable alloreactive CD4+ clones with siplizumab and more than 25% in controls.

The gene calls are TRBV29-1 and TRBJ2-7; D perhaps matches TRBD1 (5 bases). The source of this sequence is a human donor in good health. The sequenced material came from CD4+ T cells sorted from blood. The CDR3 region is CSVGTAGLSYEQYF. The CDR3 DNA follows: TGCAGCGTTGGAACGGCAGGGCTATCCTACGAGCAGTACTTC.